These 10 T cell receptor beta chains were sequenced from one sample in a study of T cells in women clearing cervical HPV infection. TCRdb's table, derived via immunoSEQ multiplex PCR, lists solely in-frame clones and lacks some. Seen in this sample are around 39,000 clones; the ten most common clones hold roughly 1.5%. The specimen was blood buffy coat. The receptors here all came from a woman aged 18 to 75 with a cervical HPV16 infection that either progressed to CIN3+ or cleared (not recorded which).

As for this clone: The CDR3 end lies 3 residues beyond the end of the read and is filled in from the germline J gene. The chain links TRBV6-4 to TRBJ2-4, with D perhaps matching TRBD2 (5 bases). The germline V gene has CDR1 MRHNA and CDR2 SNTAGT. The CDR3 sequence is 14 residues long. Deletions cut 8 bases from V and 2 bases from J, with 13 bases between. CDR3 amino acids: CASHHGETKNIQYF. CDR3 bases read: TGTGCCAGCCACCACGGGGAGACCAAAAACATT.

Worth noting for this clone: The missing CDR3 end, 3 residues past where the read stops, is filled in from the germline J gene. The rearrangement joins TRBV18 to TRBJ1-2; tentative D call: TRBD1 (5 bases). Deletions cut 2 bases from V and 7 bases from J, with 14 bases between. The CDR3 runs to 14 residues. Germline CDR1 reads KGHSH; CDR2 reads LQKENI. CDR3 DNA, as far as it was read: TGTGCCAGCTCACCATCGACCGGGGGGGGTGGC. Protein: CASSPSTGGGG. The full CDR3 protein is CASSPSTGGGGYTF.

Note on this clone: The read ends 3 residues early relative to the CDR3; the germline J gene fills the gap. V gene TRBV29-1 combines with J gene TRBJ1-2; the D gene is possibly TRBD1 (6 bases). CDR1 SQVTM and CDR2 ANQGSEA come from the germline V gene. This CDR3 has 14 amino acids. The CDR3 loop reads CSVDLAGGPSDYTF. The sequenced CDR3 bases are TGCAGCGTTGACCTAGCGGGGGGGCCGAGTGAC. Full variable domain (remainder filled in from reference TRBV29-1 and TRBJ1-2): SAVISQKPSRDICQRGTSLTIQCQVDSQVTMMFWYRQQPGQSLTLIATANQGSEATYESGFVIDKFPISRPNLTFSTLTVSNMSPEDSSIYLCSVDLAGGPSDYTFGSGTRLTVV.

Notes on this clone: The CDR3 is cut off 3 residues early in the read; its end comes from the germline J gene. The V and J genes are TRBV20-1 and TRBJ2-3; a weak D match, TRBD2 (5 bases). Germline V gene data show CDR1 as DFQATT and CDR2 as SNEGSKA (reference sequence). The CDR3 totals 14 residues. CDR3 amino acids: CSALIGGYWETQYF. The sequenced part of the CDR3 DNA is TGCAGTGCCCTAATCGGCGGGTACTGGGAGACG.

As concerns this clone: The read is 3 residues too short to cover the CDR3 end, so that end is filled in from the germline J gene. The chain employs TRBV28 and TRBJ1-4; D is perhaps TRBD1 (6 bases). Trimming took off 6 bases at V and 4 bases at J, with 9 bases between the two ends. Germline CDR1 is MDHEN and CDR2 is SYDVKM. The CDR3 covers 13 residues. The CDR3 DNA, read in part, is TGTGCCAGCAGACAGGGAGGTAATGAAAAA. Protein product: CASRQGGNEK. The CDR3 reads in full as CASRQGGNEKLFF.

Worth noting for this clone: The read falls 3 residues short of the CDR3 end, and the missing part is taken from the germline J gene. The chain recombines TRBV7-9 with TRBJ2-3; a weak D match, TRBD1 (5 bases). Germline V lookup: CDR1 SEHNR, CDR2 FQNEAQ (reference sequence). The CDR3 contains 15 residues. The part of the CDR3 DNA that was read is TGTGCCAGCAGCTCCTACAGGTCGGAAGGAGAGACG. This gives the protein CASSSYRSEGET. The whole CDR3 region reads CASSSYRSEGETQYF.

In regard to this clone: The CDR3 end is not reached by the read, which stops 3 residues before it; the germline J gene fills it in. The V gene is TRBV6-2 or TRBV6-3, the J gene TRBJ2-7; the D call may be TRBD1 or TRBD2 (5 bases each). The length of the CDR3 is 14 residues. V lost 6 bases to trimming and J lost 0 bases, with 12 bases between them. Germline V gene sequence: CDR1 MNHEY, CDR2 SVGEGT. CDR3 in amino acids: CASSPRGVSYEQYF. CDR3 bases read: TGTGCCAGCAGCCCTCGAGGGGTCTCCTACGAG.

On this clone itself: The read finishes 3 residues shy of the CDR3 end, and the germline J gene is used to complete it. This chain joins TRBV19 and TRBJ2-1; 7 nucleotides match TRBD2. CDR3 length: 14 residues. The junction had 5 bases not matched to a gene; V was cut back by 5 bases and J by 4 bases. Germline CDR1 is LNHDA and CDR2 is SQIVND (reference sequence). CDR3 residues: CASSHGGSYNEQFF. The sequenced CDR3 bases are TGTGCCAGTAGTCACGGGGGGAGTTACAATGAG.

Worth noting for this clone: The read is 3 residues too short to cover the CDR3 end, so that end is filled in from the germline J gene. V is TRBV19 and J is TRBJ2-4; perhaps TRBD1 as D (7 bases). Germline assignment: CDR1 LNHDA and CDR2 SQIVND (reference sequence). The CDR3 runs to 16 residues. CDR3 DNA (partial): TGTGCCAGTAGTATCAGATGGCGGGACAGCAACTATGGT. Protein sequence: CASSIRWRDSNYG. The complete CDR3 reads CASSIRWRDSNYGQYF.

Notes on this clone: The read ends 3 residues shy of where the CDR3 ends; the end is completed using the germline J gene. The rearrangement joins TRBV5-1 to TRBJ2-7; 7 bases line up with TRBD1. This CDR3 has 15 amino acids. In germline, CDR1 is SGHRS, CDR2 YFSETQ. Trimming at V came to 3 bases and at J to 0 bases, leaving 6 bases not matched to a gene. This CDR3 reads CASSSETGDSYEQYF. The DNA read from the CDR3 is TGCGCCAGCAGCTCCGAAACAGGGGACTCCTACGAG.